This TCR beta chain was recorded in a study of T cell responses to AZD1222 COVID-19 vaccine. Study conclusions and caveats: Nearly half of spike-specific TCRs reportedly target variant regions that are unmutated in the B.1.351 and B.1.1.7 variants. At study baseline, merely six AZD1222 recipients were seropositive. Donors skewed white British and female; clonal diversity was possibly underestimated. A rise in Spike-specific TCR breadth and depth followed two AZD1222 doses.

The CDR3 covers 15 residues. V shed 7 bases and J 3 bases; nucleotides not matched to a gene: 10. Germline V CDR1 and CDR2: LNHDA, SQIVND (reference sequence). Libraries were prepared by immunoSEQ multiplex PCR; TCRdb keeps only in-frame clonotypes and omits some of them. The table has some 120,000 clones, 80% to 95% seen once. Comment on this clone: The antigen is not known.

The TCR sequence derives from an adult who received the MenACWY meningococcal vaccine as a control. This material consisted of peripheral blood, taken 28 days after the second dose of the MenACWY control vaccine. This chain links TRBV19 with TRBJ1-2, with 8 bases lining up with TRBD1. The CDR3 DNA follows: TGTGCCAGTATTTCAGGACAGGGAGGTGACTATGGCTACACCTTC. It encodes CASISGQGGDYGYTF.